This T cell receptor beta chain was identified in a study of shared clonotypes between healthy human individuals. Concerning this clone itself: The antigen is undetermined.

This CDR3 has 15 amino acids. Trimming removed 0 bases at V and 6 bases at J, with 15 bases between. From germline, CDR1 is LGHNA and CDR2 YSLEER. Study-level points and caveats: The represented genetic and exposure-history diversity was limited by the small number of donors.

This table comes from immunoSEQ multiplex PCR, and its TCRdb copy is limited to in-frame clones, with some not included. The sample holds about 480,000 clones, over 75% seen once. The gene calls are TRBV4-3 and TRBJ2-7; D might be TRBD1 (6 bases). Material: PBMCs. The receptor's source is a woman in her thirties or forties in good health. Some clones in this sample may be carry-over from other donors' samples. The CDR3 region has the DNA TGCGCCAGCAGCCAAGATTTGGGGGCGGCCCCCGAGCAGTACTTC. Its translation is CASSQDLGAAPEQYF.